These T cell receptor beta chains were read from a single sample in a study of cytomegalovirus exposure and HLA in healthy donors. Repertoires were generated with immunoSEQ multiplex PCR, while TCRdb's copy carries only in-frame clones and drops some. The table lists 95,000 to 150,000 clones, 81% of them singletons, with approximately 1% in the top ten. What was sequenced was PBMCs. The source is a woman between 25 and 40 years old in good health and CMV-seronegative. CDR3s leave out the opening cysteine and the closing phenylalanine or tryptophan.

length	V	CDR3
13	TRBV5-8	ASSSAGGRQDTQY
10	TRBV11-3	ASSLAGVGYT
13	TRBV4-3	ASSQGWTYQETQY
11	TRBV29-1	SVGGTRRDEAF
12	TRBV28	ASSPGQGRETQY
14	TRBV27	ASSSPRGGGTDTQY
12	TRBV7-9	ASSLGRGKETQY
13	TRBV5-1	ASSYLGQGGYEQY
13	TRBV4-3	ASSQDRTSVRGYT
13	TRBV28	ASTRTPGQGDEQY
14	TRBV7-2	ASSSKIGRRTDTQY
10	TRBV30	AWQGQSNEQF
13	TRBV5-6	ASSLGAGFIGELF
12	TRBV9	ASSFLPDRGTQY
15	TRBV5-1	ASSPALRGVTSGEQY
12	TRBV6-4	ASTDGTGSYEQY
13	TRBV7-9	ASSPQDRGWYGYT
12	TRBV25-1	ASSDGLTNSPLH
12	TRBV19	ASRLRDRGYEQY
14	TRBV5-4	ASSLAQQSSYNEQF
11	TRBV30	AWSGRDTGELF
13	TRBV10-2	ASSMETGGRQPQH
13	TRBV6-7	ASSYSGRKEGGYT
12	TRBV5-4	ASSYDRGRGEQY
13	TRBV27	ASSRGRGNTGELF
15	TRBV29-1	SVEDDSDRQGYYGYT
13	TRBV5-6	ASSLAGAGQETQY
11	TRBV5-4	ASNRDRANEAF
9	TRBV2	ASSPQDTQY
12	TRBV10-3	AIYEDTPYYEQY
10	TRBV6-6	ASISGDQPQH
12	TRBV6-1	ASSTSRGNQPQH
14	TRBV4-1	ASSQDRWGGFTEAF
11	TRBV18	ASSGQAQETQY
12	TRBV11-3	ASSLDGGPDTQY
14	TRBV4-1	ASSQASGRSYNEQF
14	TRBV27	ASSPRGGLVSYEQY
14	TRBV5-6	ASSLLQDGLSYEQY
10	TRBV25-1	ASSDGGYGYT
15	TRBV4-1	ASSQDRGTGGQETQY
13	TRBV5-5	ASSLEGGGWYEAF
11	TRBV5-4	ASSFGQGETQY
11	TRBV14	ASSPRSSYEQY
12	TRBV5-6	ASSFGTGAFGYT
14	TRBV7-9	ASSRYLTGVNEKLF
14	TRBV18	ASSPRAQGSNQPQH
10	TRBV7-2	ASSFYTDTQY
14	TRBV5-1	ASSVEGQGLQETQY
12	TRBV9	ASSVGEEAARQY
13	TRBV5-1	ASSVTGGSGNTIY
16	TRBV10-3	AISDGTSGPGSTDTQY
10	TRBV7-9	ASSLIGQTQY
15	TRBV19	ASSIEILASPYNEQF
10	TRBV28	ASSPGATEAF
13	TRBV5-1	ASREGVIGGAEAF